The rows below give T cell receptor beta chains drawn from one sample of a study of blood T cell repertoires in COVID-19. Assay used: immunoSEQ multiplex PCR; TCRdb lists only in-frame clones, some missing. The table records roughly 54,000 clones, about 90% of them present only once. Sequenced input: peripheral blood. These TCRs come from a woman aged 55-69 years with active or convalescent COVID-19. CDR3s include the opening cysteine and the closing phenylalanine or tryptophan. The order of the fields is V gene, CDR3 protein.

V gene: TRBV7-2
CDR3 protein: CASSLNSGRDTQYF

V gene: TRBV3-1/TRBV3-2
CDR3 protein: CASSSLAGVGNEQYF

V gene: TRBV7-3
CDR3 protein: CASSPTGAGAQNIQYF

V gene: TRBV27
CDR3 protein: CASSRTGWGEQYF

V gene: TRBV5-4
CDR3 protein: CASSLEGGYGYTF

V gene: TRBV6-5
CDR3 protein: CASSYEGTGELFF

V gene: TRBV28
CDR3 protein: CASSISGEGYTF

V gene: TRBV7-9
CDR3 protein: CASSLGRGGSSANEKLFF

V gene: TRBV19
CDR3 protein: CASSTSGGRVEQFF

V gene: TRBV19
CDR3 protein: CASRPGQGHEKLFF

V gene: TRBV24-1
CDR3 protein: CATSDPKTGPNEKLFF

V gene: TRBV7-3
CDR3 protein: CASSLTNGRLADEQFF

V gene: TRBV7-6
CDR3 protein: CASSSFGRDNEKLFF

V gene: TRBV3-1/TRBV3-2
CDR3 protein: CASSLIAGPWSGEQYF

V gene: TRBV10-3
CDR3 protein: CAISGVQVGNEQFF

V gene: TRBV7-9
CDR3 protein: CASSLAGSETQYF

V gene: TRBV15
CDR3 protein: CATSRDRGNEKLFF

V gene: TRBV28
CDR3 protein: CASSFAGNGQPQHF

V gene: TRBV7-9
CDR3 protein: CASSDRADRGSYNEQFF

V gene: TRBV12-3/TRBV12-4
CDR3 protein: CASSGTGAYEQYF

V gene: TRBV7-3
CDR3 protein: CASSLRAGRNEQFF

V gene: TRBV5-4
CDR3 protein: CASSSRQVRMGTEAFF

V gene: TRBV4-2
CDR3 protein: CASSQELLGNTEAFF

V gene: TRBV28
CDR3 protein: CASTQGAWQPQHF

V gene: TRBV5-1
CDR3 protein: CASSGQGGNTEAFF

V gene: TRBV11-2
CDR3 protein: CASSIRLAGRDTQYF

V gene: TRBV5-4
CDR3 protein: CASSLGGSSGRYNEQFF

V gene: TRBV24-1
CDR3 protein: CATGTEYNEQFF

V gene: TRBV28
CDR3 protein: CASSLQREPRYNEQFF

V gene: TRBV28
CDR3 protein: CASSLPNKRAFF

V gene: TRBV5-1
CDR3 protein: CASSLAWRVQETQYF

V gene: TRBV5-1
CDR3 protein: CASSLDGVSMNTEAFF

V gene: TRBV7-2
CDR3 protein: CASSLAPAGGGETQYF

V gene: TRBV7-3
CDR3 protein: CASSLGVGEFHEQYF

V gene: TRBV19
CDR3 protein: CASMVAAGGWGETQYF

V gene: TRBV12-5
CDR3 protein: CASGRPGLAGNEQFF

V gene: TRBV28
CDR3 protein: CASGLAGNSNTQYF

V gene: TRBV15
CDR3 protein: CATSRPTGSGNTIYF

V gene: TRBV6-6
CDR3 protein: CASSPPGLAGTENIQYF

V gene: TRBV7-3
CDR3 protein: CASSFQGFTGELFF

V gene: TRBV3-1/TRBV3-2
CDR3 protein: CASSQKKRLTSRGNTEAFF

V gene: TRBV11-3
CDR3 protein: CASTPGLDDTGELFF

V gene: TRBV20-1
CDR3 protein: CSANEQYF

V gene: TRBV3-1/TRBV3-2
CDR3 protein: CASSPGDYGYTF

V gene: TRBV30
CDR3 protein: CAWQIAGGLKDTQYF